This T cell receptor (beta chain) was captured in a study of shared clonotypes between healthy human individuals. Sequenced by immunoSEQ multiplex PCR; TCRdb stores in-frame clones only, minus some. The sample consists of 1.5 million to 2.5 million clones, about 94% of them appearing once. Study-wide points: Only blood samples were collected, and tissue repertoires likely differ. The naive CD4 repertoires of several donors were compared, and about 5% of clonotypes were shared. Naive subsets generally exceeded memory subsets in estimated richness.

On this clone: The antigen is unknown.

The CDR3 consists of 13 residues. V was shortened by 6 bases and J by 3 bases, with 11 bases between the two germline ends. Germline V CDR1 and CDR2: LGHNT, FRNRAP. Naive CD8 populations comprised CD45RO-negative cells positively selected for CCR7, excluding terminally differentiated effector memory CD45RA+ cells. The origin of this receptor is a young man in good health. The chain is built from TRBV12-5 and TRBJ2-5; the D gene is possibly TRBD2 (5 bases). Sample: naive CD8+ T cells sorted from blood. CDR3 residues: CASGTFGEETQYF. CDR3 in DNA: TGTGCTAGTGGCACCTTCGGGGAAGAGACCCAGTACTTC.